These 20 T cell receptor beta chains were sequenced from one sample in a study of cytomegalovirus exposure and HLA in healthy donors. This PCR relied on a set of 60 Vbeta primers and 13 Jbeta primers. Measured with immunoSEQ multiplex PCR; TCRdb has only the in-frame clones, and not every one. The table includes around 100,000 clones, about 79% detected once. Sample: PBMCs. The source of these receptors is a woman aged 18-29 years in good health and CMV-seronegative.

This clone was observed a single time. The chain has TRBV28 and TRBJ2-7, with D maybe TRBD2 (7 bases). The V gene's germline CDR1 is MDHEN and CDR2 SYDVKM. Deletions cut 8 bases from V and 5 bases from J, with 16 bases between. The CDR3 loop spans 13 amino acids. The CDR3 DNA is TGTGCCAGCTCCTATACAGGGAGGGACGAGCAGTACTTC. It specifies CASSYTGRDEQYF.

The CDR3, as DNA: TGTGCCAGCAGCGAGGGACAGGGTGTAAGTAACTATGGCTACACCTTC. Protein: CASSEGQGVSNYGYTF. V usage is TRBV5-4 and J usage is TRBJ1-2, with 9 bases that match TRBD1. The germline V gene has CDR1 SGHNT and CDR2 YYREEE (reference sequence). The CDR3 is 16 amino acids. V was clipped by 4 bases and J by 1 base; unmatched bases: 8.

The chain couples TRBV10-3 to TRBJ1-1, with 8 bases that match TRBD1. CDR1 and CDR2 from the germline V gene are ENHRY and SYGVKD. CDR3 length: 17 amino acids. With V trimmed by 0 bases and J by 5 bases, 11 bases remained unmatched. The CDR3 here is CAISESSGGWSKTEAFF. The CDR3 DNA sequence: TGTGCCATCAGTGAGTCTTCAGGGGGCTGGAGTAAGACTGAAGCTTTCTTT.

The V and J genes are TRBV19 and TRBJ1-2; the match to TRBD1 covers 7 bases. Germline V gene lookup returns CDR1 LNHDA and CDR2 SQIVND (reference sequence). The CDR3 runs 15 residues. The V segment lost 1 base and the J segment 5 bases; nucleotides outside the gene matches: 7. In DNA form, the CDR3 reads TGTGCCAGTAGTATAGTAGGGGGCGCTGGGTATGGCTACACCTTC. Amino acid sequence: CASSIVGGAGYGYTF.

The CDR3 nucleotides are TGTGCCAGCAGCCCCACGGGACAGTCCTACGAGCAGTACTTC. Translation gives CASSPTGQSYEQYF. The chain links TRBV7-2 to TRBJ2-7, with TRBD1 matching over 7 bases. CDR1 is SGHTA and CDR2 is FQGNSA in the germline V gene. The ends lost 5 bases at V and 1 base at J; junction bases unmatched: 5. CDR3 length equals 14 residues.

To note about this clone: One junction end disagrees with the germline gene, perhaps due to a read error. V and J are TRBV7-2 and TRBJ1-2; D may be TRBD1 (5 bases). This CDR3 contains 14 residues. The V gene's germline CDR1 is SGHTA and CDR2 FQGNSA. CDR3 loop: CASSLSPSDSPWLF. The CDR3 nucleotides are TGTGCCAGCAGCTTATCCCCTTCTGACAGCCCCTGGCTATTC.

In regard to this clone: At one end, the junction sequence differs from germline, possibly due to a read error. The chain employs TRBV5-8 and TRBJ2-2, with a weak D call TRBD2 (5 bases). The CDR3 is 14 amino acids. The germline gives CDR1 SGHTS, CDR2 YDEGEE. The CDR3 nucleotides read TGTGCCAGCAGCTTGGGAGGGAACCCCGGGGAGCCGTTTTTT. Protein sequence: CASSLGGNPGEPFF.

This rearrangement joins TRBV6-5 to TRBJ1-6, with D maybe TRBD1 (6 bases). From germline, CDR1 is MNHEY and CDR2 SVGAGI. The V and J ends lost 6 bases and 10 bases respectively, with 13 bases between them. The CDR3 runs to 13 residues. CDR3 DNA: TGTGCCAGCAGCGCAGGGGCTGTATCACCCCTCCACTTT. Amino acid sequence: CASSAGAVSPLHF.

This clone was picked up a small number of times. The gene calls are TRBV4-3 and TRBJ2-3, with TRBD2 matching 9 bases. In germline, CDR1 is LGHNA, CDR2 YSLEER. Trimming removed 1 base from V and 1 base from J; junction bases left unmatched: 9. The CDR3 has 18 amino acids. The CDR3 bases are TGCGCCAGCAGCCAAGGCGGAGCTAGCGGGGATCGCACAGATACGCAGTATTTT. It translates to CASSQGGASGDRTDTQYF.

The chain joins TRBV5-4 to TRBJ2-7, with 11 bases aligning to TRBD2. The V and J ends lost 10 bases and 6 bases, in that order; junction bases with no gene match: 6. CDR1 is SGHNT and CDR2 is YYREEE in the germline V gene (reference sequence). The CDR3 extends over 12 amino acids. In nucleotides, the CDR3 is TGTGCCGGATCTAGCGGGGGGTTCGAGCAGTACGTC. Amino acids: CAGSSGGFEQYV.

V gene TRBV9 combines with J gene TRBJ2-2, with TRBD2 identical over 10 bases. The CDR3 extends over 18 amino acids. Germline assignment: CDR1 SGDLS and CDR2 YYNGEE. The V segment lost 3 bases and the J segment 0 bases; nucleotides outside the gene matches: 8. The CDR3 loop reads CASSAPVAGGPNTGELFF. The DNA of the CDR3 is TGTGCCAGCAGCGCTCCGGTAGCGGGGGGCCCGAACACCGGGGAGCTGTTTTTT.

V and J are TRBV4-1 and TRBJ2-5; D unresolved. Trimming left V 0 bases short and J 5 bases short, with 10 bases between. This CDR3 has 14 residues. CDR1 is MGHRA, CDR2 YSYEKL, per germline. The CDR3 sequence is CASSQDMSAETQYF. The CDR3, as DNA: TGCGCCAGCAGCCAAGATATGAGCGCCGAGACCCAGTACTTC.

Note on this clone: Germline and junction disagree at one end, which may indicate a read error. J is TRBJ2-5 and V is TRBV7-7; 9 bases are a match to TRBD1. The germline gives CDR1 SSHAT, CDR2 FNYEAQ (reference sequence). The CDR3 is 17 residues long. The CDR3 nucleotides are TGTGCTAGCAGCTTATCAACAGGGGGCCCCGATCAAGAGACCCAGTACTTC. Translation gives CASSLSTGGPDQETQYF.

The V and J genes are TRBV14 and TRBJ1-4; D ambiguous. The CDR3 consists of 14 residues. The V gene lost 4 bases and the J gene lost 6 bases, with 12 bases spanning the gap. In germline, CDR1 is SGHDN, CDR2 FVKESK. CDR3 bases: TGTGCCAGCAGCCCGATCCGGGAATATGAAAAACTGTTTTTT. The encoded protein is CASSPIREYEKLFF.

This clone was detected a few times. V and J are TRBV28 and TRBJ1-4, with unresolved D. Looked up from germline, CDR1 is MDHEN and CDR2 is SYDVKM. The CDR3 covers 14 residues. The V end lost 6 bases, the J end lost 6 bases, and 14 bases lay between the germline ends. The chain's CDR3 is CASRVGEAHEKLFF. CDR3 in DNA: TGTGCCAGCAGAGTGGGCGAAGCTCATGAAAAACTGTTTTTT.

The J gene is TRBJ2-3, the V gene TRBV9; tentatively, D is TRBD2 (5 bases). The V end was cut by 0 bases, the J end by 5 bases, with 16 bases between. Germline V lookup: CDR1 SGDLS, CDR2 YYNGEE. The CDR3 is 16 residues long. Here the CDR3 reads CASSVGGGPSLDTQYF. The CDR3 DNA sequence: TGTGCCAGCAGCGTAGGAGGAGGCCCTAGCTTAGATACGCAGTATTTT.

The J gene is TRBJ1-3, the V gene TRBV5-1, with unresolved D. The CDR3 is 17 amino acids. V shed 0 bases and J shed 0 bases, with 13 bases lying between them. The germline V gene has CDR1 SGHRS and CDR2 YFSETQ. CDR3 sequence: CASSLGSGAGSGNTIYF. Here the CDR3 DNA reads TGCGCCAGCAGCTTGGGTTCGGGAGCCGGCTCTGGAAACACCATATATTTT.

For the CDR3, the DNA is TGTGCCAGCAGCGTGCTGGCCATATTACGGACTATGAACACTGAAGCTTTCTTT. It is translated as CASSVLAILRTMNTEAFF. The chain carries TRBV5-8 and TRBJ1-1; D call uncertain. Germline V gives CDR1 SGHTS, CDR2 YDEGEE. The CDR3 consists of 18 residues. Between the trimmed V and J ends, which lost 4 bases and 0 bases, there was a span of 22 bases.

CDR3: CSVTGSGGEQYF. The CDR3 region has the DNA TGCAGCGTAACAGGGTCAGGGGGAGAGCAGTACTTC. The rearrangement uses TRBV29-1 and TRBJ2-7; the match to TRBD1 covers 7 bases. The germline V gene encodes CDR1 SQVTM and CDR2 ANQGSEA. The CDR3 runs to 12 residues. V was clipped by 6 bases and J by 7 bases; unmatched bases: 9.

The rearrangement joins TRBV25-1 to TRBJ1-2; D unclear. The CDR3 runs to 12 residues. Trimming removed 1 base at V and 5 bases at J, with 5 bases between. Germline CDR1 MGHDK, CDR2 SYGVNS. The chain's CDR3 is CASSEWEYGYTF. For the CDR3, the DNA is TGTGCCAGCAGTGAATGGGAGTATGGCTACACCTTC.